The 22 T cell receptor beta chains below all came from one sample that was sequenced in a study of blood T cell repertoires in COVID-19. TCRdb keeps only in-frame clones here, not all; method: immunoSEQ multiplex PCR. Here the sample spans 120,000 to 150,000 clones, around 84% being singletons. The material sequenced was PBMCs or T cells enriched from blood (not recorded which). The receptors were sampled from a woman in her fifties or sixties who had been exposed to COVID-19.

V and J are TRBV7-9 and TRBJ1-2; 8 bases are a match to TRBD1. CDR3 length: 16 amino acids. V lost 7 bases and J lost 5; bases outside the gene matches: 15. Germline V gives CDR1 SEHNR, CDR2 FQNEAQ (reference sequence). CDR3 sequence: CASTTRTGTEEYGYTF. The CDR3 DNA follows: TGTGCCAGCACCACCCGGACAGGGACCGAGGAATATGGCTACACCTTC.

The V and J genes are TRBV19 and TRBJ1-4; 10 positions match TRBD1. The V segment lost 6 bases and the J segment 7 bases; nucleotides outside the gene matches: 5. The germline V gene encodes CDR1 LNHDA and CDR2 SQIVND (reference sequence). The CDR3 length is 14 residues. The CDR3 region has the DNA TGTGCCAGTAGGCGACAGGGGGCGGGTGAAAAACTGTTTTTT. The encoded protein is CASRRQGAGEKLFF.

The CDR3 sequence: CASSEVGGYGSGNTIYF. Here the CDR3 DNA reads TGTGCCAGCAGTGAAGTGGGGGGATACGGCTCTGGAAACACCATATATTTT. V usage is TRBV6-1 and J usage is TRBJ1-3; D possibly corresponds to TRBD1 (5 bases). Deletions cut 1 base from V and 0 bases from J, with 13 bases between. Germline V gene data show CDR1 as MNHNS and CDR2 as SASEGT. The CDR3 covers 17 residues.

The CDR3 spells CATRDRGTGELFF. The CDR3 coding sequence is TGTGCCACCCGGGACAGGGGGACCGGGGAGCTGTTTTTT. The rearrangement joins TRBV24-1 to TRBJ2-2, with 11 bases matching TRBD1. Per germline, CDR1 KGHDR and CDR2 SFDVKD. J lost 5 bases, V lost 9 bases, and 1 base had no gene match. The CDR3 consists of 13 residues.

In nucleotides, the CDR3 is TGCGCCAGCAGCTTCAGTCTGGAGAGCTCCTACGAGCAGTACTTC. Translated: CASSFSLESSYEQYF. The chain is built from TRBV5-1 and TRBJ2-7, with D unclear. CDR3 length: 15 amino acids. V was pared by 2 bases and J by 0 bases, with 12 bases between. Germline-derived CDR1 and CDR2 are SGHRS and YFSETQ.

This chain links TRBV19 with TRBJ1-1; weak D call: TRBD1 (6 bases). V lost 7 bases to trimming and J lost 1 base, with 16 bases between them. Germline CDR1 and CDR2: LNHDA and SQIVND (reference sequence). This CDR3 is 15 amino acids long. CDR3 sequence reads: CASIGRGGANTEAFF. The CDR3 DNA reads as TGTGCCAGTATTGGCAGGGGTGGAGCGAACACTGAAGCTTTCTTT.

V usage is TRBV7-8 and J usage is TRBJ1-5; D gene ambiguous. Trimming left V 1 base short and J 0 bases short, with 13 bases between. The CDR3 has 17 residues. Germline values: CDR1 SGHVS, CDR2 FQNEAQ. This CDR3 is CASSLGARHNSNQPQHF. CDR3 DNA: TGTGCCAGCAGCTTAGGGGCCCGACATAATAGCAATCAGCCCCAGCATTTT.

The CDR3 nucleotides read TGTGCCAGTAGTATTCAAGGGACAGGGGGCGTCCGGAACGAGCAGTACTTC. It translates to CASSIQGTGGVRNEQYF. The chain uses TRBV19 and TRBJ2-7, with 12 bases fitting TRBD1. Looked up from germline, CDR1 is LNHDA and CDR2 is SQIVND (reference sequence). With 3 bases clipped from V and 5 bases from J, the junction kept 11 bases outside the gene matches. This CDR3 has 17 amino acids.

This chain joins TRBV6-4 and TRBJ1-5; TRBD1 aligns across 9 bases. This CDR3 spans 15 amino acids. The germline V gene has CDR1 MRHNA and CDR2 SNTAGT. V was clipped by 3 bases and J by 0 bases; unmatched bases: 0. For the CDR3, the DNA is TGTGCCAGCAGTGAGACAGGGGGTAGCAATCAGCCCCAGCATTTT. Protein: CASSETGGSNQPQHF.

The chain joins TRBV9 to TRBJ1-6; D is perhaps TRBD1 (6 bases). Trimming removed 0 bases from V and 8 bases from J, with 15 bases in between. The CDR3 contains 16 residues. Per the germline V gene, CDR1 is SGDLS and CDR2 is YYNGEE. CDR3 in DNA: TGTGCCAGCAGCGTAGGCTGGGGGCATAGGGATTCACCCCTCCACTTT. Its protein product is CASSVGWGHRDSPLHF.

With regard to this clone: The sample carries other DNA sequences with the same CDR3. The rearrangement uses TRBV5-1 and TRBJ2-5; 11 bases are shared with TRBD2. The CDR3 spans 16 residues. Trimming removed 4 bases from V and 2 bases from J; junction bases left unmatched: 7. Germline CDR1 is SGHRS and CDR2 is YFSETQ. CDR3 DNA: TGCGCCAGCAGCCTAGGAACTAGCGGGGGACAAGAGACCCAGTACTTC. This codes for CASSLGTSGGQETQYF.

CDR3 region: CATSRQGWEGYTF. The CDR3 nucleotides read TGTGCCACCAGCAGACAGGGGTGGGAAGGCTACACCTTC. This chain uses TRBV15 with TRBJ1-2; a weak D match, TRBD1 (6 bases). The germline gives CDR1 LNHNV, CDR2 YYDKDF (reference sequence). V was shortened by 2 bases and J by 8 bases, with 12 bases between the two germline ends. The CDR3 runs to 13 residues.

The chain recombines TRBV19 with TRBJ2-5, with 10 nucleotides matching TRBD2. Losses at the gene ends were 3 bases for V and 4 bases for J; bases not matched to a gene: 11. The V gene's germline CDR1 is LNHDA and CDR2 SQIVND (reference sequence). The CDR3 has 17 amino acids. The CDR3 DNA sequence: TGTGCCAGTAGTATCCTTGGATCTAGCGGGAGTAGAGAGACCCAGTACTTC. As protein: CASSILGSSGSRETQYF.

The V gene is TRBV11-3, the J gene TRBJ1-3; D possibly corresponds to TRBD1 (5 bases). This CDR3 has 14 residues. Germline CDR1 and CDR2: SGHNT and YENEEA. Trimming stripped 5 bases from V and 3 bases from J, with 11 bases between. The CDR3 loop reads CASSPGLGGNTIYF. The CDR3 region has the DNA TGTGCCAGCAGCCCAGGGTTAGGTGGAAACACCATATATTTT.

V usage is TRBV7-2 and J usage is TRBJ2-7, with D possibly being TRBD1 (5 bases). Germline V gene data show CDR1 as SGHTA and CDR2 as FQGNSA. Between the trimmed V and J ends, which lost 2 bases and 5 bases, there was a span of 16 bases. CDR3 length equals 15 residues. The CDR3 DNA sequence: TGTGCCAGCAGCTTATTGGGGCCCCGAGGCCACGAGCAGTACTTC. Translation gives CASSLLGPRGHEQYF.

This clone was recorded a few times. This sequence joins TRBV7-2 and TRBJ2-7, with D possibly matching TRBD1 (7 bases). Germline-derived CDR1 and CDR2 are SGHTA and FQGNSA. The germline V and J ends were trimmed by 1 base and 2 bases, with 9 bases remaining between them. CDR3 length: 14 amino acids. DNA for the CDR3: TGTGCCAGCAGCTTAGGCGGGACAGCCTACGAGCAGTACTTC. Translated, it gives CASSLGGTAYEQYF.

The chain combines TRBV15 with TRBJ1-1; 8 bases line up with TRBD1. The CDR3 length is 18 residues. CDR1 is LNHNV, CDR2 YYDKDF, per germline (reference sequence). V dropped 5 bases and J dropped 5; count of bases not matched to a gene: 19. The CDR3 loop is CATSPGLLLGQGGTEAFF. CDR3 DNA: TGTGCCACCAGCCCCGGACTCCTTCTAGGACAGGGAGGGACTGAAGCTTTCTTT.

V is TRBV30 and J is TRBJ1-5; D uncertain. The length of the CDR3 is 16 residues. The germline gives CDR1 GTSNPN, CDR2 SVGIG (reference sequence). Trimming left V 2 bases short and J 5 bases short, with 19 bases between. The CDR3 loop is CAWSQTSGQVYQPQHF. The CDR3 nucleotides read TGTGCCTGGAGTCAAACAAGCGGGCAGGTTTATCAGCCCCAGCATTTT.

The chain uses TRBV13 and TRBJ1-6; tentative D call: TRBD1 (6 bases). This CDR3 is 14 amino acids long. The V end was cut by 2 bases, the J end by 8 bases, with 10 bases between. From germline, CDR1 is PRHDT and CDR2 FYEKMQ (reference sequence). The CDR3 reads CASSLRAGDSPLHF. The CDR3 DNA reads as TGTGCCAGCAGCTTAAGGGCAGGGGATTCACCCCTCCACTTT.

V and J are TRBV7-2 and TRBJ2-3, with 9 bases aligning to TRBD2. J lost 2 bases, V lost 1 base, and 4 bases had no gene match. The germline gives CDR1 SGHTA, CDR2 FQGNSA. This CDR3 has 16 residues. DNA of the CDR3: TGTGCCAGCAGCTTAGGTGCGGGAGGGTCCACAGATACGCAGTATTTT. The encoded protein is CASSLGAGGSTDTQYF.

The chain has TRBV5-1 and TRBJ2-1; D possibly corresponds to TRBD1 (6 bases). V lost 2 bases and J lost 2, with 11 bases in between. The V gene's germline CDR1 is SGHRS and CDR2 YFSETQ. The CDR3 is made up of 15 amino acids. The CDR3 is CASSFEGHAYNEQFF. Here the CDR3 DNA reads TGCGCCAGCAGCTTTGAGGGACATGCCTACAATGAGCAGTTCTTC.

The rearrangement links TRBV10-3 to TRBJ2-5; a possible D gene is TRBD1 (5 bases). The CDR3 contains 13 residues. V was clipped by 2 bases and J by 5 bases, with 9 bases between them. CDR1 and CDR2 (germline): ENHRY, SYGVKD. The CDR3 spells CAISEMGRETQYF. The CDR3 coding sequence is TGTGCCATCAGTGAGATGGGGCGGGAGACCCAGTACTTC.